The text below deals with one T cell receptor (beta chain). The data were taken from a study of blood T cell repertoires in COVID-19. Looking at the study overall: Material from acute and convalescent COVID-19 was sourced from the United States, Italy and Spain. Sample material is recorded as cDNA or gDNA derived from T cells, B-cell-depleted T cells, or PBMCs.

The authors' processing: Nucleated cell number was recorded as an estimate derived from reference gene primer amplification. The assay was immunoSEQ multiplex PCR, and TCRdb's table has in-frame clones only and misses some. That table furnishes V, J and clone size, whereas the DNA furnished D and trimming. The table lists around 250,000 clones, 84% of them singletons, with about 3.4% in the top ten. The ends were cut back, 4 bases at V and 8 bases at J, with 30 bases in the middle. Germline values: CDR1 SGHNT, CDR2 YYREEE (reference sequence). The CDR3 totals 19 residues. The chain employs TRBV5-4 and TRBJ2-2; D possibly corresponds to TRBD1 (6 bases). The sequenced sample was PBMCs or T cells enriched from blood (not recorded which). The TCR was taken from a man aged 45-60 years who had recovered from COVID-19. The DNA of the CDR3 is TGTGCCAGCAGCCTTCCCGGGACACCCATCCTTGGGGGAGCGGGGGAGCTGTTTTTT. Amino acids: CASSLPGTPILGGAGELFF.